Listed below are T cell receptor beta chains from one sample, sequenced in a study of blood T cell repertoires in COVID-19. Sequenced by immunoSEQ multiplex PCR; TCRdb stores in-frame clones only, minus some. This repertoire shows roughly 35,000 clones, over 65% found once; its top ten account for over 15%. The sequencing sample was made of peripheral blood. The receptor source for this set is a man aged 65 to 79 with acute or convalescent COVID-19. The CDR3 runs from the conserved cysteine through the conserved F or W. The D gene is left open where the match is weak. Part of the rows lack a size; the others show once, few, many or a class for expanded clones.

j_gene	len	abundance	d_gene	v_gene	CDR3aa	CDR3nt
TRBJ1-1	16	.	.	TRBV23-1	CASSSRYQGTNTEAFF	TGCGCCAGCAGTTCCCGATACCAGGGGACGAACACTGAAGCTTTCTTT
TRBJ2-7	14	.	.	TRBV9	CASSPWTGSYEQYF	TGTGCCAGCAGCCCATGGACGGGATCCTACGAGCAGTACTTC
TRBJ1-5	15	.	.	TRBV3-1/TRBV3-2	CASSQEFRGSQPQHF	TGTGCCAGCAGCCAAGAGTTTAGGGGGAGTCAGCCCCAGCATTTT
TRBJ1-6	14	few	.	TRBV6-5	CASSQQGKGAPLHF	TGTGCCAGCAGTCAACAGGGTAAAGGGGCACCCCTCCACTTT
TRBJ2-7	14	.	.	TRBV2	CASSVLSGVVEQYF	TGTGCCAGCAGTGTACTATCGGGTGTAGTCGAGCAGTACTTC
TRBJ1-4	15	.	TRBD1	TRBV6-5	CASRRQGARSEKLFF	TGTGCCAGCAGGCGTCAGGGGGCGCGAAGCGAAAAACTGTTTTTT
TRBJ1-2	14	.	TRBD1	TRBV10-1	CASSESTGGYGYTF	TGCGCCAGCAGTGAGTCGACAGGGGGCTATGGCTACACCTTC
TRBJ2-1	13	.	.	TRBV5-1	CATQESSYNEQFF	TGCGCCACACAGGAGAGCTCCTACAATGAGCAGTTCTTC
TRBJ1-4	15	.	.	TRBV19	CASTSPGRPGEKLFF	TGTGCCAGTACCTCCCCCGGACGCCCGGGGGAAAAACTGTTTTTT
TRBJ1-1	13	once	.	TRBV2	CASRDSGVPEAFF	TGTGCCAGCAGGGATTCAGGGGTTCCTGAAGCTTTCTTT
TRBJ2-5	14	.	.	TRBV7-2	CASSLQSGKETQYF	TGTGCCAGCAGCTTGCAAAGTGGCAAAGAGACCCAGTACTTC
TRBJ2-1	13	once	.	TRBV5-4	CASSLEPRDEQFF	TGTGCCAGCAGCTTGGAGCCGCGGGATGAGCAGTTCTTC
TRBJ1-2	14	.	TRBD1	TRBV14	CASSPQTGIHGYTF	TGTGCCAGCAGCCCCCAGACAGGGATCCATGGCTACACCTTC
TRBJ1-1	15	few	.	TRBV19	CASRLDRLELTEAFF	TGTGCCAGTAGACTTGACAGGCTCGAACTGACTGAAGCTTTCTTT
TRBJ2-2	15	.	.	TRBV19	CASSNRQIGTGELFF	TGTGCCAGTAGTAATCGACAGATTGGGACCGGGGAGCTGTTTTTT
TRBJ2-1	15	few	TRBD2	TRBV14	CASSQASSGRGEQFF	TGTGCCAGCAGCCAAGCCTCTAGCGGGAGGGGTGAGCAGTTCTTC
TRBJ1-6	14	.	.	TRBV15	CATSRDSRNSPLHF	TGTGCCACCAGCAGAGACAGTCGTAATTCACCCCTCCACTTT
TRBJ1-4	16	.	.	TRBV25-1	CASSETDGTRREKLFF	TGTGCCAGCAGTGAGACCGACGGGACACGCCGTGAAAAACTGTTTTTT